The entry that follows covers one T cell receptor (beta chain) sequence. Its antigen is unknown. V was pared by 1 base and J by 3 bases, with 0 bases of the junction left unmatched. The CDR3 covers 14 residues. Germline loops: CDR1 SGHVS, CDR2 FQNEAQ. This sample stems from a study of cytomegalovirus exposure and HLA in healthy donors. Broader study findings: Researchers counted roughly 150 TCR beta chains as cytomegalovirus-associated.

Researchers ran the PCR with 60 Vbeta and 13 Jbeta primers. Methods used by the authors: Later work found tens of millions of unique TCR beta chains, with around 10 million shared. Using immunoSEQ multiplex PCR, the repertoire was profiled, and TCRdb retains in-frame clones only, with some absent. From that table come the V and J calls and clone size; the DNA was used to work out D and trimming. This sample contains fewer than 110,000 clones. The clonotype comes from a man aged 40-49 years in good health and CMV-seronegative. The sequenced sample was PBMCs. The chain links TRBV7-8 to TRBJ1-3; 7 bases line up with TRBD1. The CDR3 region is CASSLGTGGNTIYF. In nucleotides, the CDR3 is TGTGCCAGCAGCTTAGGGACAGGTGGAAACACCATATATTTT.